A single sample gave rise to the 26 T cell receptor beta chains below, sequenced in a study of early T cells in non-severe SARS-CoV-2 infection. Each CDR3 protein is one row after TCRdb ran MiXCR on the 5' RACE reads. The top ten clones hold approximately 5.3% of a sample with 25,000 to 35,000 distinct CDR3 sequences, about 5% of them seen once. The input for sequencing was whole blood, taken at baseline. All receptors derive from an adult who was a healthcare worker with PCR-confirmed SARS-CoV-2 infection or an uninfected control (not recorded which).

This clonotype was detected ten times or more. This rearrangement joins TRBV4-1 to TRBJ2-5; D may be TRBD1 (6 bases). There are 15 residues in the CDR3. V dropped 0 bases and J dropped 5 bases, with 13 bases sitting between them. Germline V lookup: CDR1 MGHRA, CDR2 YSYEKL. The CDR3 sequence is CASSQDPGAWETQYF. CDR3 bases: TGCGCCAGCAGCCAAGATCCAGGGGCCTGGGAGACCCAGTACTTC.

With regard to this clonotype: A much larger clone differs by one base, so this may be a read error. The rearrangement uses TRBV12-3 or TRBV12-4 and TRBJ1-5; D gene uncertain. The DNA end is more similar to TRBJ2-3, so the J call may be wrong. CDR3 size: 14 residues. Written as DNA, the CDR3 is TGTGCCAGCAGTTTATGGCACTTAAATCAGCCCCAGTATTTT. This sequence encodes CASSLWHLNQPQYF.

This clonotype was observed at least ten times. The chain has TRBV10-1 and TRBJ2-7; 7 bases map to TRBD2. CDR1 and CDR2 (germline): WNHNN, SYGVQD (reference sequence). The V gene end was trimmed by 5 bases and the J gene end by 4 bases; junction bases not matched to a gene: 5. CDR3 length: 13 residues. CDR3 in amino acids: CASSSGLPYEQYF. The CDR3 region has the DNA TGCGCCAGCAGTTCGGGACTACCTTACGAGCAGTACTTC.

This clonotype came up many times. The rearrangement joins TRBV6-6 to TRBJ2-1; D not resolved. Germline V gene sequence: CDR1 MNHNY, CDR2 SVGAGI (reference sequence). The CDR3 spans 10 residues. Between the trimmed V and J ends, which lost 8 bases and 4 bases, there was a span of 3 bases. In DNA form, the CDR3 reads TGTGCCAGCGGGTACAATGAGCAGTTCTTC. This codes for CASGYNEQFF.

This clonotype was recorded a few times. This chain connects TRBV4-1 to TRBJ1-2, with 9 nucleotides matching TRBD1. CDR3 length: 15 residues. The V gene end was trimmed by 2 bases and the J gene end by 4 bases; junction bases not matched to a gene: 5. Germline V gene lookup returns CDR1 MGHRA and CDR2 YSYEKL. The DNA of the CDR3 is TGCGCCAGCAGCCAACCGGGACAGGGAGTCTATGGCTACACCTTC. Amino acid sequence: CASSQPGQGVYGYTF.

At least ten counts were recorded for this clonotype. V and J are TRBV12-3 or TRBV12-4 and TRBJ2-1; 10 positions match TRBD1. The junction had 5 bases not matched to a gene; V was cut back by 4 bases and J by 8 bases. The CDR3 covers 14 residues. CDR3 sequence (DNA): TGTGCCAGCAGTTCGGGACAGGGGCGCCATGAGCAGTTCTTC. It is translated as CASSSGQGRHEQFF.

This clonotype is deemed medium-sized. This sequence joins TRBV18 and TRBJ2-4; 8 bases align to TRBD2. The junction had 11 bases not matched to a gene; V was cut back by 5 bases and J by 8 bases. This CDR3 spans 15 amino acids. Per the germline V gene, CDR1 is KGHSH and CDR2 is LQKENI. The CDR3 DNA reads TGTGCCAGCTCAATGACGGGAGGGCCGGTGGACATTCAGTACTTC. Its protein is CASSMTGGPVDIQYF.

This clonotype was seen ten or more times. The rearrangement joins TRBV7-9 to TRBJ2-5; D remains ambiguous. This CDR3 is built from 15 residues. Germline-derived CDR1 and CDR2 are SEHNR and FQNEAQ (reference sequence). V was pared by 5 bases and J by 4 bases, with 17 bases between. The CDR3 nucleotides read TGTGCCAGCAGCGACCGGGTCCTTTTGGGAGAGACCCAGTACTTC. Its translation: CASSDRVLLGETQYF.

This clonotype has a count of ten or more. The chain links TRBV27 to TRBJ2-1, with 8 positions matching TRBD1. Trimming removed 2 bases from V and 5 bases from J; junction bases left unmatched: 5. CDR1 is MNHEY and CDR2 is SMNVEV in the germline V gene (reference sequence). The length of the CDR3 is 15 residues. CDR3 protein: CASSLLPGQDNEQFF. The CDR3 nucleotides read TGTGCCAGCAGTTTACTTCCGGGACAGGACAATGAGCAGTTCTTC.

This clonotype was observed at least ten times. J is TRBJ2-7 and V is TRBV19; 7 positions match TRBD1. The ends lost 3 bases at V and 1 base at J; junction bases unmatched: 3. The CDR3 loop spans 14 amino acids. Germline-derived CDR1 and CDR2 are LNHDA and SQIVND (reference sequence). The CDR3 loop is CASSIRDRSYEQYF. CDR3 in DNA: TGTGCCAGTAGTATTAGGGACAGATCCTACGAGCAGTACTTC.

Ten or more counts support this clonotype. The CDR3 region has the DNA TGTGCCAGCAGCCCAGGGACTCCAGAGACCCAGTACTTC. Protein: CASSPGTPETQYF. The V and J genes are TRBV13 and TRBJ2-5, with a weak D call TRBD2 (6 bases). Germline V gene sequence: CDR1 PRHDT, CDR2 FYEKMQ (reference sequence). This CDR3 is 13 amino acids long. Between the trimmed V and J ends, which lost 5 bases and 4 bases, there was a span of 11 bases.

The sample holds many counts of this clonotype. The rearrangement uses TRBV12-3 or TRBV12-4 and TRBJ2-5, with a weak D call TRBD1 (6 bases). The CDR3 extends over 15 amino acids. Trimming shortened V by 8 bases and J by 2 bases, and 18 bases separated the two germline ends. The CDR3 DNA follows: TGTGCCAGCTGTGATGCAGGGGCTGGGCAAGAGACCCAGTACTTC. It yields the protein CASCDAGAGQETQYF.

This clonotype has a count of ten or more. The CDR3 is CAISVEGTLDEQYF. DNA of the CDR3: TGTGCCATCAGTGTCGAGGGAACGTTGGACGAGCAGTACTTC. The chain carries TRBV10-3 and TRBJ2-7; D is perhaps TRBD2 (5 bases). The CDR3 is 14 amino acids. Trimming removed 4 bases at V and 5 bases at J, with 15 bases between. Germline loops: CDR1 ENHRY, CDR2 SYGVKD.

This clonotype has at least ten counts. J is TRBJ2-2 and V is TRBV29-1, with D possibly TRBD2 on 7 matching bases. Germline lookup yields CDR1 SQVTM and CDR2 ANQGSEA. The CDR3 length is 13 residues. Trimming shortened V by 3 bases and J by 5 bases, and 10 bases separated the two germline ends. As DNA, the CDR3 is TGCAGCGTTGACAGGGGACTAACCGGGGAGCTGTTTTTT. Translation: CSVDRGLTGELFF.

This clonotype appeared many times. The chain couples TRBV18 to TRBJ2-1, with 12 bases aligning to TRBD2. Germline CDR1 and CDR2: KGHSH and LQKENI. This CDR3 is built from 15 residues. V was clipped by 0 bases and J by 8 bases; unmatched bases: 2. The CDR3, as DNA: TGTGCCAGCTCACCACCGGGACTAGCGGGCGATGAGCAGTTCTTC. Translation: CASSPPGLAGDEQFF.

This clonotype has more than one count but fewer than ten. The gene calls are TRBV29-1 and TRBJ2-7, with 10 nucleotides matching TRBD1. The CDR3 runs to 13 residues. Unmatched junction bases numbered 2, after V lost 1 base and J lost 5 bases. The germline gives CDR1 SQVTM, CDR2 ANQGSEA. The CDR3 DNA follows: TGCAGCGTTGAAGGGACAGGGGGGGACGAGCAGTACTTC. This sequence encodes CSVEGTGGDEQYF.

This clonotype has just a few counts. The rearrangement uses TRBV15 and TRBJ2-3; perhaps TRBD2 as D (5 bases). Germline V CDR1 and CDR2: LNHNV, YYDKDF (reference sequence). The CDR3 sequence is 14 residues long. Trimming pared 8 bases from V and 1 base from J, leaving 13 bases between. DNA for the CDR3: TGTGCCACCGTAAGTCGGGGTGGCACAGATACGCAGTATTTT. This translates into CATVSRGGTDTQYF.

Many counts were recorded for this clonotype. CDR3 sequence: CASSRGTANNSPLHF. CDR3 in DNA: TGCGCCAGCAGCCGTGGGACCGCAAATAATTCACCCCTCCACTTT. The genes are TRBV5-1 and TRBJ1-6; D is possibly TRBD1 (5 bases). CDR1 and CDR2 (germline): SGHRS, YFSETQ. Trimming took 4 bases from V and 5 from J, leaving 13 bases between them. This CDR3 contains 15 residues.

This clonotype was observed at least ten times. The chain carries TRBV10-3 and TRBJ1-5; a possible D gene is TRBD1 (5 bases). The CDR3 length is 13 residues. V was clipped by 3 bases and J by 7 bases, with 10 bases between them. Germline CDR1 is ENHRY and CDR2 is SYGVKD. The CDR3 DNA follows: TGTGCCATCAGTGATGTCGGGGGGCAGCCCCAGCATTTT. It translates to CAISDVGGQPQHF.

This clonotype was counted many times. The chain recombines TRBV19 with TRBJ2-7; 11 bases fit TRBD2. CDR3 length equals 19 residues. CDR1 LNHDA and CDR2 SQIVND come from the germline V gene (reference sequence). V lost 5 bases to trimming and J lost 1 base; unmatched junction nucleotides: 16. This CDR3 reads CASSLSRTASGRRSYEQYF. CDR3 bases: TGTGCCAGTAGTCTCTCCCGGACGGCTAGCGGGAGGAGGTCCTACGAGCAGTACTTC.

The sample holds many counts of this clonotype. The rearrangement joins TRBV28 to TRBJ2-7; TRBD1 matches 7 bases. CDR1 is MDHEN and CDR2 is SYDVKM in the germline V gene. This CDR3 region has 15 residues. The V and J ends lost 8 bases and 0 bases, in that order; junction bases with no gene match: 10. CDR3 sequence (DNA): TGTGCCAGCTCTGTTCGGACAGGTTTCTCCTACGAGCAGTACTTC. Translation gives CASSVRTGFSYEQYF.

At least ten counts were recorded for this clonotype. The CDR3 nucleotides are TGCGCCAGCAGCCAAGAAAGAGGGTTAAGGCTAGCGCAGCAGTTCTTC. Its translation: CASSQERGLRLAQQFF. The chain is built from TRBV4-3 and TRBJ2-1; TRBD2 might be the D (6 bases). Germline CDR1 and CDR2: LGHNA and YSLEER. The CDR3 totals 16 residues. The V and J ends lost 0 bases and 11 bases respectively, with 20 bases between them.

There are many counts of this clonotype. The chain joins TRBV30 to TRBJ2-3, with D possibly TRBD2 on 6 matching bases. The CDR3 has 15 amino acids. The V and J ends lost 5 bases and 3 bases respectively, with 18 bases between them. Germline values: CDR1 GTSNPN, CDR2 SVGIG (reference sequence). In DNA form, the CDR3 reads TGTGCCTGGGCAGCAAGGCTAGCGCGAACAGATACGCAGTATTTT. This sequence encodes CAWAARLARTDTQYF.

This clonotype was seen ten or more times. The genes are TRBV27 and TRBJ2-5; 7 bases line up with TRBD1. V lost 2 bases, J lost 2 bases, and 5 bases stayed unmatched. CDR1 and CDR2 (germline): MNHEY, SMNVEV (reference sequence). CDR3 length equals 15 residues. The DNA of the CDR3 is TGTGCCAGCAGTTTAGGGACAGTTCCACAAGAGACCCAGTACTTC. Protein product: CASSLGTVPQETQYF.

The chain combines TRBV24-1 with TRBJ2-5, with TRBD2 matching 8 bases. The V segment lost 1 base and the J segment 0 bases; nucleotides outside the gene matches: 0. The germline CDR1 and CDR2 sequences are KGHDR and SFDVKD. The CDR3 has 15 amino acids. CDR3 bases: TGTGCCACCAGTGATTTAGCGGGAGACCAAGAGACCCAGTACTTC. Encoded protein: CATSDLAGDQETQYF.

In its sample, this clonotype was seen many times. DNA for the CDR3: TGCGCCAGCAGCCCTGGACTCCTCGGCTCCTACAATGAGCAGTTCTTC. Its translation: CASSPGLLGSYNEQFF. V usage is TRBV5-1 and J usage is TRBJ2-1; a possible D gene is TRBD2 (5 bases). Germline V gene data show CDR1 as SGHRS and CDR2 as YFSETQ. The germline V and J ends were trimmed by 4 bases and 0 bases, with 14 bases remaining between them. CDR3 size: 16 residues.